Shown below are 18 T cell receptor beta chains from a single sample sequenced in a study of sequential checkpoint blockade in melanoma. Treatment in this sample: randomized to nivolumab then ipilimumab (arm A) or the reverse (arm B). Sequenced by immunoSEQ multiplex PCR; TCRdb stores in-frame clones only, minus some. The data contain around 10,000 clones, around 78% of them singletons. This specimen was CD8+ T cells sorted from blood (inferred from file names), taken from a patient given nivolumab and ipilimumab in sequence. These receptors were taken from a human donor with melanoma.

This clone counts as medium-sized. The V call is TRBV19, the J call TRBJ1-2; D possibly corresponds to TRBD1 (6 bases). The CDR3 runs to 16 residues. V gave up 2 bases and J gave up 6 bases, with 19 bases separating them. Germline values: CDR1 LNHDA, CDR2 SQIVND (reference sequence). The DNA of the CDR3 is TGTGCCAGTAGTATAAAAGTGAATGGACAGCCGGATGGCTACACCTTC. As protein: CASSIKVNGQPDGYTF.

The J gene is TRBJ1-1, the V gene TRBV4-1; D perhaps matches TRBD1 (6 bases). Looked up from germline, CDR1 is MGHRA and CDR2 is YSYEKL. CDR3 length: 14 residues. V was cut by 2 bases and J by 7 bases, with 14 bases left in between. The CDR3, as DNA: TGCGCCAGCAGCCAACAGGACAGAGCTATTGAAGCTTTCTTT. Translated: CASSQQDRAIEAFF.

CDR3 region: CASSEPTVAGRAGELFF. For the CDR3, the DNA is TGTGCCAGCAGTGAGCCCACAGTGGCAGGGAGGGCCGGGGAGCTGTTTTTT. V is TRBV25-1 and J is TRBJ2-2, with TRBD2 matching over 7 bases. J was trimmed by 6 bases and V by 3 bases; bases with no gene match: 13. Germline CDR1 reads MGHDK; CDR2 reads SYGVNS. The CDR3 runs to 17 residues.

The sample holds one count of this clone. The chain employs TRBV10-2 and TRBJ2-7; no reliable D call. Germline V gives CDR1 WSHSY, CDR2 SAAADI. The CDR3 covers 13 residues. V dropped 2 bases and J dropped 0 bases, with 5 bases sitting between them. The chain's CDR3 is CASSEGISYEQYF. DNA for the CDR3: TGCGCCAGCAGTGAGGGCATCTCCTACGAGCAGTACTTC.

The V call is TRBV2, the J call TRBJ1-1; 8 bases map to TRBD1. Germline V gives CDR1 SNHLY, CDR2 FYNNEI. Trimming removed 0 bases from V and 6 bases from J; junction bases left unmatched: 12. This CDR3 spans 17 amino acids. DNA for the CDR3: TGTGCCAGCAGTGAAGCAGCACTCGACAGGGGCGGCGCTGAAGCTTTCTTT. It translates to CASSEAALDRGGAEAFF.

Here the CDR3 reads CASSQVGGANYGYTF. The CDR3 bases are TGCGCCAGCAGCCAAGTCGGGGGAGCTAACTATGGCTACACCTTC. The chain is built from TRBV4-1 and TRBJ1-2, with D perhaps TRBD1 (5 bases). Germline-derived CDR1 and CDR2 are MGHRA and YSYEKL. The CDR3 sequence is 15 residues long. The V end was cut by 1 base, the J end by 0 bases, with 9 bases between.

The chain joins TRBV7-3 to TRBJ2-3; a weak D match, TRBD2 (6 bases). Per the germline V gene, CDR1 is SGHTA and CDR2 is FQGTGA. The V gene lost 2 bases and the J gene lost 1 base, with 10 bases spanning the gap. The CDR3 has 15 amino acids. CDR3 protein: CASSLYGGGTDTQYF. In nucleotides, the CDR3 is TGTGCCAGCAGCTTATATGGCGGGGGCACAGATACGCAGTATTTT. The whole variable domain, remainder taken from reference TRBV7-3 and TRBJ2-3, is GAGVSQTPSNKVTEKGKYVELRCDPISGHTALYWYRQSLGQGPEFLIYFQGTGAADDSGLPNDRFFAVRPEGSVSTLKIQRTERGDSAVYLCASSLYGGGTDTQYFGPGTRLTVL.

This clone appeared a few times. The chain employs TRBV7-8 and TRBJ1-5; D unresolved. Trimming took 5 bases from V and 2 from J, leaving 13 bases between them. The V gene's germline CDR1 is SGHVS and CDR2 FQNEAQ. The CDR3 sequence is 15 residues long. For the CDR3, the DNA is TGTGCCAGCAGCCGGTGGCTGGAGGGCAATCAGCCCCAGCATTTT. Its protein product is CASSRWLEGNQPQHF.

V usage is TRBV9 and J usage is TRBJ1-4, with 8 bases identical to TRBD1. V lost 0 bases to trimming and J lost 7 bases; unmatched junction nucleotides: 5. Germline CDR1 reads SGDLS; CDR2 reads YYNGEE. The CDR3 runs 15 residues. CDR3 DNA sequence: TGTGCCAGCAGCGTAGCAGGGGGCGAAAGTGAAAAACTGTTTTTT. This translates into CASSVAGGESEKLFF.

This chain connects TRBV27 to TRBJ1-2, with a possible D match to TRBD1 (5 bases). Germline lookup yields CDR1 MNHEY and CDR2 SMNVEV (reference sequence). V gave up 5 bases and J gave up 6 bases, with 7 bases separating them. This CDR3 comprises 11 residues. The CDR3: CASSGRDGYTF. DNA for the CDR3: TGTGCCAGCAGTGGCAGGGATGGCTACACCTTC.

The CDR3 loop is CASTRRDYQETQYF. For the CDR3, the DNA is TGTGCCAGCACCCGAAGGGACTACCAAGAGACCCAGTACTTC. The chain recombines TRBV27 with TRBJ2-5; D perhaps matches TRBD2 (6 bases). The ends were cut back, 7 bases at V and 0 bases at J, with 12 bases in the middle. The germline V gene encodes CDR1 MNHEY and CDR2 SMNVEV (reference sequence). The CDR3 runs to 14 residues.

This clone was detected only a few times. This rearrangement joins TRBV9 to TRBJ2-5, with 7 bases identical to TRBD2. Germline V gene sequence: CDR1 SGDLS, CDR2 YYNGEE. The V and J ends lost 3 bases and 4 bases, in that order; junction bases with no gene match: 6. There are 14 residues in the CDR3. In DNA, the CDR3 is TGTGCCAGCAGCGCGAGCGGGGCGGGAGAGACCCAGTACTTC. Translation gives CASSASGAGETQYF.

The DNA for the CDR3 is TGTGCCAGCAGTGAATCTAGCGGGGGGGGAGATACGCAGTATTTT. This translates into CASSESSGGGDTQYF. The chain recombines TRBV25-1 with TRBJ2-3, with 12 bases matching TRBD2. The trim removed 1 base at V and 5 bases at J, leaving 1 base unmatched. CDR3 length: 15 amino acids. Germline V gene sequence: CDR1 MGHDK, CDR2 SYGVNS. Combining the CDR3 with reference TRBV25-1 and TRBJ2-3 gives the whole variable domain EADIYQTPRYLVIGTGKKITLECSQTMGHDKMYWYQQDPGMELHLIHYSYGVNSTEKGDLSSESTVSRIRTEHFPLTLESARPSHTSQYLCASSESSGGGDTQYFGPGTRLTVL.

The rearrangement uses TRBV4-3 and TRBJ2-1; 14 positions match TRBD2. The germline CDR1 and CDR2 sequences are LGHNA and YSLEER. The CDR3 is 15 residues long. J gave up 7 bases and V 4 bases, and 3 bases lay outside the gene matches. The CDR3 sequence is CASSLGLAGGNEQFF. CDR3 in DNA: TGCGCCAGCAGCCTCGGACTAGCGGGAGGTAATGAGCAGTTCTTC.

V gene TRBV29-1 combines with J gene TRBJ2-2; 11 nucleotides match TRBD2. CDR3 length equals 15 residues. Trimming removed 7 bases from V and 2 bases from J; junction bases left unmatched: 6. Germline values: CDR1 SQVTM, CDR2 ANQGSEA. The CDR3 DNA follows: TGCAGCGCTGCACTAGCGGGAGCTAACACCGGGGAGCTGTTTTTT. As protein: CSAALAGANTGELFF.

Worth noting for this clone: Given a much more abundant clone one base away, this may be a read error. This same CDR3 is encoded by further DNA sequences in the sample. The gene calls are TRBV13 and TRBJ2-7; D gene uncertain. The CDR3 is 13 residues long. V was shortened by 4 bases and J by 0 bases, with 7 bases between the two germline ends. Germline lookup yields CDR1 PRHDT and CDR2 FYEKMQ (reference sequence). The CDR3 region has the DNA TGTGCCAGCAGCTCCCCCAGCTCCTACGAGCAGTACTTC. Translating gives CASSSPSSYEQYF.

This chain connects TRBV4-1 to TRBJ2-5; 16 bases fit TRBD2. The germline gives CDR1 MGHRA, CDR2 YSYEKL. The V segment lost 2 bases and the J segment 2 bases; nucleotides outside the gene matches: 2. The CDR3 covers 17 residues. CDR3 loop: CASSQQGLAGGQETQYF. The CDR3, as DNA: TGCGCCAGCAGCCAACAGGGACTAGCGGGGGGGCAAGAGACCCAGTACTTC.

The V call is TRBV7-9, the J call TRBJ2-7, with TRBD2 matching over 8 bases. The germline V gene has CDR1 SEHNR and CDR2 FQNEAQ (reference sequence). The junction had 2 bases not matched to a gene; V was cut back by 5 bases and J by 5 bases. The CDR3 spans 12 residues. The CDR3 spells CASSPGGDEQYF. CDR3 nucleotide sequence: TGTGCCAGCAGCCCGGGGGGGGACGAGCAGTACTTC. Combining the CDR3 with reference TRBV7-9 and TRBJ2-7 gives the whole variable domain DTGVSQNPRHKITKRGQNVTFRCDPISEHNRLYWYRQTLGQGPEFLTYFQNEAQLEKSRLLSDRFSAERPKGSFSTLEIQRTEQGDSAMYLCASSPGGDEQYFGPGTRLTVT.